The 11 T cell receptor beta chains listed next were all sequenced from one sample in a study of vaccination effects on CD4 cells after COVID-19. It was after nine to ten days of culture that CD4+ T cells were isolated. The participants, recipients of two vaccine doses, got either BNT162b2 or mRNA-1273. Sequencing was performed with immunoSEQ multiplex PCR; in TCRdb, only in-frame clones are kept and a portion is missing. The sample lists 43,000 or so clones, 70% occurring once. No antigen has been assigned to these receptors. The sample here was CD4+ T cells from PBMCs cultured without peptide, taken after COVID-19 vaccination. The receptors here all came from a human donor who received a COVID-19 vaccine.

This clone was observed a handful of times. The CDR3 is CASSISNVGRRALYQPQHF. CDR3 bases: TGTGCCAGTAGTATATCGAACGTGGGCCGAAGGGCTCTCTACCAGCCCCAGCATTTT. V usage is TRBV19 and J usage is TRBJ1-5; no definite D call. Germline loops: CDR1 LNHDA, CDR2 SQIVND (reference sequence). The V end was cut by 2 bases, the J end by 7 bases, with 27 bases between. CDR3 length equals 19 residues. The whole variable domain, filled in from reference TRBV19 and TRBJ1-5, reads DGGITQSPKYLFRKEGQNVTLSCEQNLNHDAMYWYRQDPGQGLRLIYYSQIVNDFQKGDIAEGYSVSREKKESFPLTVTSAQKNPTAFYLCASSISNVGRRALYQPQHFGDGTRLSIL.

The rearrangement links TRBV6-5 to TRBJ1-4; 9 nucleotides match TRBD1. V trimming: 2 bases; J trimming: 7 bases; junction bases outside the gene matches: 5. The CDR3 is 15 amino acids. Per germline, CDR1 MNHEY and CDR2 SVGAGI. Here the CDR3 DNA reads TGTGCCAGCAGTTACGAGGGACAGGGAGGTGAAAAACTGTTTTTT. Translation gives CASSYEGQGGEKLFF.

This clone appeared once. This chain joins TRBV19 and TRBJ1-2; D is undetermined. With 4 bases removed from V and 3 bases from J, the gap between germline ends came to 15 bases. The germline gives CDR1 LNHDA, CDR2 SQIVND (reference sequence). The CDR3 covers 15 residues. CDR3 sequence (DNA): TGTGCCAGTAGTAGGTTGTCCGGGCCCGACTATGGCTACACCTTC. Its protein product is CASSRLSGPDYGYTF.

A few counts support this clone. The CDR3 nucleotides read TGTGCCAGCAGCTTGGCACGGACAGGATTTGGCCCCGATAGCACAGATACGCAGTATTTT. Amino acids: CASSLARTGFGPDSTDTQYF. V usage is TRBV5-4 and J usage is TRBJ2-3; 7 nucleotides line up with TRBD1. The V gene end was trimmed by 0 bases and the J gene end by 0 bases; junction bases not matched to a gene: 16. Germline V gene data show CDR1 as SGHNT and CDR2 as YYREEE (reference sequence). CDR3 size: 20 residues.

The rearrangement links TRBV5-1 to TRBJ2-2; 7 bases fit TRBD1. The V and J ends lost 4 bases and 6 bases, in that order; junction bases with no gene match: 15. CDR3 length: 17 residues. Germline V gene sequence: CDR1 SGHRS, CDR2 YFSETQ. CDR3 DNA sequence: TGCGCCAGCAGCCCTGACCCCTCGCGTAGGGGGCCCGGGGAGCTGTTTTTT. Protein: CASSPDPSRRGPGELFF. Drawing the rest from reference TRBV5-1 and TRBJ2-2, the complete variable domain is KAGVTQTPRYLIKTRGQQVTLSCSPISGHRSVSWYQQTPGQGLQFLFEYFSETQRNKGNFPGRFSGRQFSNSRSEMNVSTLELGDSALYLCASSPDPSRRGPGELFFGEGSRLTVL.

This clone appeared a few times. V usage is TRBV3-1 (or the pseudogene TRBV3-2) and J usage is TRBJ1-1; 7 bases align to TRBD1. The junction had 6 bases not matched to a gene; V was cut back by 4 bases and J by 1 base. CDR1 is LGHDT, CDR2 YNNKEL, per germline (reference sequence). This CDR3 region has 15 residues. The CDR3 is CASSPRTGQNTEAFF. CDR3 sequence (DNA): TGTGCCAGCAGCCCTCGGACAGGTCAGAACACTGAAGCTTTCTTT.

This clone was seen more than once but under ten times. The chain couples TRBV15 to TRBJ1-4; 10 bases align to TRBD1. Trimming took 1 base from V and 6 from J; bases not matched to a gene: 2. The CDR3 spans 15 residues. Germline assignment: CDR1 LNHNV and CDR2 YYDKDF (reference sequence). In DNA, the CDR3 is TGTGCCACCAGCAGAGCCGGGACAGGGGATGAAAAACTGTTTTTT. The encoded protein is CATSRAGTGDEKLFF.

The rearrangement joins TRBV4-1 to TRBJ2-7; D is perhaps TRBD2 (6 bases). The CDR3 has 14 residues. Trimming cost V 4 bases and J 3 bases, with 13 bases left between them. CDR1 is MGHRA and CDR2 is YSYEKL in the germline V gene. The CDR3 here is CASSPAGSHYEQYF. Written as DNA, the CDR3 is TGCGCCAGCAGCCCCGCGGGGTCTCACTACGAGCAGTACTTC.

The genes are TRBV6-4 and TRBJ2-5, with TRBD2 matching over 10 bases. The CDR3 extends over 15 amino acids. V shed 2 bases, J shed 4 bases, and the junction held 4 bases outside the gene matches. Germline CDR1 MRHNA, CDR2 SNTAGT. This chain's CDR3 is CASSDLSGRRETQYF. The CDR3 nucleotides are TGTGCCAGCAGTGACCTTAGCGGGAGGAGAGAGACCCAGTACTTC.

In DNA, the CDR3 is TGTGCCAGCAGCGGACGATGGGGGGGTTCCTACGAGCAGTACTTC. Amino acids: CASSGRWGGSYEQYF. The chain carries TRBV7-9 and TRBJ2-7; 7 positions agree with TRBD2. Germline values: CDR1 SEHNR, CDR2 FQNEAQ (reference sequence). The V segment lost 5 bases and the J segment 1 base; nucleotides outside the gene matches: 8. The CDR3 spans 15 residues.

The sample holds many counts of this clone. The chain carries TRBV19 and TRBJ2-2; 7 positions agree with TRBD2. CDR1 LNHDA and CDR2 SQIVND come from the germline V gene (reference sequence). The length of the CDR3 is 13 residues. The V gene end was trimmed by 5 bases and the J gene end by 6 bases; junction bases not matched to a gene: 3. CDR3 sequence: CASSSRGAGELFF. The CDR3 region has the DNA TGTGCCAGTAGTTCCCGGGGGGCCGGGGAGCTGTTTTTT.